A single sample is the source of the 22 T cell receptor beta chains below, sequenced in a study of early T cells in non-severe SARS-CoV-2 infection. MiXCR was run by TCRdb on the 5' RACE reads, yielding one entry per CDR3 protein. In the table there are tens of thousands of distinct CDR3 sequences, around 8% of which are singletons. The sequences come from whole blood, collected at baseline. The receptors derive from an adult who was a healthcare worker with PCR-confirmed SARS-CoV-2 infection or an uninfected control (not recorded which).

This clonotype has more than one count but fewer than ten. This rearrangement joins TRBV7-9 to TRBJ2-3; maybe TRBD1 (6 bases). The CDR3 is 15 amino acids. Germline V gene data show CDR1 as SEHNR and CDR2 as FQNEAQ (reference sequence). V was pared by 3 bases and J by 11 bases, with 21 bases between. CDR3 region: CASSFLVRGTGKQYF. DNA of the CDR3: TGTGCCAGCAGCTTTCTTGTCAGGGGAACCGGGAAGCAGTATTTT.

There are a few counts of this clonotype. V gene TRBV29-1 combines with J gene TRBJ1-1; D uncertain. Trimming pared 3 bases from V and 5 bases from J, leaving 10 bases between. CDR1 is SQVTM and CDR2 is ANQGSEA in the germline V gene. The CDR3 contains 12 residues. The DNA for the CDR3 is TGCAGCGTTGAGGCGTGGCAGACTGAAGCTTTCTTT. It specifies CSVEAWQTEAFF. The whole variable domain, remainder taken from reference TRBV29-1 and TRBJ1-1, is SAVISQKPSRDICQRGTSLTIQCQVDSQVTMMFWYRQQPGQSLTLIATANQGSEATYESGFVIDKFPISRPNLTFSTLTVSNMSPEDSSIYLCSVEAWQTEAFFGQGTRLTVV.

This sequence joins TRBV20-1 and TRBJ1-4; no clear D gene. Trimming removed 0 bases at V and 4 bases at J, with 12 bases between. Germline CDR1 and CDR2: DFQATT and SNEGSKA (reference sequence). CDR3 length: 15 amino acids. The CDR3 DNA sequence: TGCAGTGCTAGAGATCCGGCGGCGGTTAATGAAAAACTGTTTTTT. It specifies CSARDPAAVNEKLFF.

This clonotype was observed a few times. This chain joins TRBV7-2 and TRBJ1-2; D not certain. V was shortened by 5 bases and J by 3 bases, with 7 bases between the two germline ends. CDR3 length: 12 residues. The germline V gene encodes CDR1 SGHTA and CDR2 FQGNSA. In DNA form, the CDR3 reads TGTGCCAGCAGCGCTACGTACTATGGCTACACCTTC. Its protein product is CASSATYYGYTF.

The rearrangement links TRBV10-1 to TRBJ1-1, with D unclear. The CDR3 is made up of 13 amino acids. V was cut by 4 bases and J by 1 base, with 7 bases left in between. Germline V gene sequence: CDR1 WNHNN, CDR2 SYGVQD (reference sequence). The CDR3 DNA is TGCGCCAGCAGTGCGGCCAAGAACACTGAAGCTTTCTTT. Translation gives CASSAAKNTEAFF.

The chain has TRBV3-1 and TRBJ2-3, with TRBD2 matching 10 bases. Germline V CDR1 and CDR2: LGHDT, YNNKEL (reference sequence). The CDR3 spans 16 residues. With 0 bases clipped from V and 4 bases from J, the junction kept 4 bases outside the gene matches. The CDR3 bases are TGTGCCAGCAGCCAAGATATTAGCGGGGGGTCAGATACGCAGTATTTT. Translating it yields CASSQDISGGSDTQYF.

Many counts were recorded for this clonotype. The chain is built from TRBV7-6 and TRBJ2-1; D perhaps matches TRBD2 (6 bases). Per the germline V gene, CDR1 is SGHVS and CDR2 is FNYEAQ. The length of the CDR3 is 16 residues. V lost 2 bases and J 7 bases, leaving 18 bases between the germline ends. CDR3 in amino acids: CASSLRRRDFANEQFF. CDR3 nucleotides: TGTGCCAGCAGCTTAAGGAGGCGGGATTTTGCAAATGAGCAGTTCTTC.

This clonotype was observed many times. V is TRBV12-3 or TRBV12-4 and J is TRBJ2-3; D not resolved. The CDR3 extends over 13 amino acids. V lost 4 bases, J lost 6 bases, and 11 bases lay in between. The CDR3 DNA follows: TGTGCCAGCAGTTCTCTCCCTCGGGATACGCAGTATTTT. This codes for CASSSLPRDTQYF.

Concerning this clonotype itself: It may be a read error: a sequence one base away is much more abundant. The chain recombines TRBV3-1 with TRBJ1-1, with no clear D. This CDR3 is 14 amino acids long. V gave up 0 bases and J gave up 6 bases, with 11 bases separating them. Germline CDR1 reads LGHDT; CDR2 reads YNNKEL (reference sequence). The CDR3 sequence is CASSQELVNSEAFF. The CDR3 DNA sequence: TGTGCCAGCAGCCAAGAGTTGGTTAACTCTGAAGCTTTCTTT.

Concerning this clonotype itself: A junction boundary mismatches the germline segment, possibly from a read error. CDR3 loop: CASSLGEQTPIYF. CDR3 DNA: TGTGCTAGCAGCTTAGGGGAGCAAACGCCCATATATTTT. The chain links TRBV7-7 to TRBJ1-3; a weak D match, TRBD1 (5 bases). This CDR3 has 13 residues. Germline V lookup: CDR1 SSHAT, CDR2 FNYEAQ (reference sequence).

This chain joins TRBV11-2 and TRBJ2-3, with D possibly TRBD1 on 5 matching bases. V lost 5 bases, J lost 5 bases, and 17 bases lay in between. Per the germline V gene, CDR1 is SGHAT and CDR2 is FQNNGV. There are 15 residues in the CDR3. CDR3 bases: TGTGCCAGCAGCCCGGGCATAGGGGTGGAAGATACGCAGTATTTT. Protein: CASSPGIGVEDTQYF.

A few counts support this clonotype. V and J are TRBV7-6 and TRBJ2-5, with 11 bases lining up with TRBD2. The germline gives CDR1 SGHVS, CDR2 FNYEAQ. There are 16 residues in the CDR3. V shed 1 base and J 2 bases; nucleotides not matched to a gene: 3. In DNA form, the CDR3 reads TGTGCCAGCAGCTTAGGACTAGCGGGGACACAAGAGACCCAGTACTTC. This codes for CASSLGLAGTQETQYF. Using reference TRBV7-6 and TRBJ2-5 for the parts outside the CDR3, the full variable domain is GAGVSQSPRYKVTKRGQDVALRCDPISGHVSLYWYRQALGQGPEFLTYFNYEAQQDKSGLPNDRFSAERPEGSISTLTIQRTEQRDSAMYRCASSLGLAGTQETQYFGPGTRLLVL.

The chain recombines TRBV19 with TRBJ1-6; unclear D gene. Germline lookup yields CDR1 LNHDA and CDR2 SQIVND (reference sequence). V was cut by 3 bases and J by 6 bases, with 6 bases left in between. The CDR3 is made up of 13 amino acids. CDR3 sequence reads: CASSISSNSPLHF. CDR3 coding DNA: TGTGCCAGTAGTATCTCCAGTAATTCACCCCTCCACTTT.

The table lists this clonotype with a few counts. This chain connects TRBV12-3 or TRBV12-4 to TRBJ2-5; D is perhaps TRBD1 or TRBD2 (5 bases each). V was shortened by 5 bases and J by 6 bases, with 16 bases between the two germline ends. This CDR3 comprises 14 residues. CDR3 residues: CASSRSTGLQTQYF. The CDR3 nucleotides are TGTGCCAGCAGTCGATCTACGGGGCTACAGACCCAGTACTTC.

This clonotype came up many times. The J gene is TRBJ2-5, the V gene TRBV6-2 or TRBV6-3, with TRBD1 identical over 7 bases. Germline-derived CDR1 and CDR2 are MNHEY and SVGEGT. The CDR3 totals 16 residues. V lost 5 bases, J lost 2 bases, and 11 bases stayed unmatched. CDR3 DNA sequence: TGTGCCAGCAGTAAACTTCAGGGGGTATCGCAAGAGACCCAGTACTTC. Encoded protein: CASSKLQGVSQETQYF.

A few counts support this clonotype. V usage is TRBV7-9 and J usage is TRBJ2-1; 9 bases align to TRBD2. The CDR3 extends over 18 amino acids. Germline CDR1 and CDR2: SEHNR and FQNEAQ (reference sequence). V was pared by 4 bases and J by 6 bases, with 16 bases of the junction left unmatched. The DNA of the CDR3 is TGTGCCAGCAGCTCCGATCCGGTCTTAGCGGGGGCCCCCAATGAGCAGTTCTTC. Protein: CASSSDPVLAGAPNEQFF. The variable domain in full, completed from reference TRBV7-9 and TRBJ2-1, reads DTGVSQNPRHKITKRGQNVTFRCDPISEHNRLYWYRQTLGQGPEFLTYFQNEAQLEKSRLLSDRFSAERPKGSFSTLEIQRTEQGDSAMYLCASSSDPVLAGAPNEQFFGPGTRLTVL.

This clonotype was seen a few times. The rearrangement links TRBV6-1 to TRBJ2-7; TRBD2 aligns across 10 bases. In germline, CDR1 is MNHNS, CDR2 SASEGT. This CDR3 comprises 14 residues. V lost 2 bases, J lost 4 bases, and 2 bases stayed unmatched. The CDR3: CASSELGLAYEQYF. In DNA form, the CDR3 reads TGTGCCAGCAGTGAACTGGGACTAGCGTACGAGCAGTACTTC.

This clonotype was counted many times. The chain couples TRBV11-2 to TRBJ2-2; D might be TRBD2 (5 bases). The CDR3 has 16 residues. V shed 4 bases and J shed 4 bases, with 16 bases lying between them. Looked up from germline, CDR1 is SGHAT and CDR2 is FQNNGV. The CDR3 DNA reads TGTGCCAGCAGCTCAGCGGTAGGAAAAAGCACCGGGGAGCTGTTTTTT. The encoded protein is CASSSAVGKSTGELFF.

This clonotype was observed a few times. This chain uses TRBV10-3 with TRBJ1-3; D is unclear. Looked up from germline, CDR1 is ENHRY and CDR2 is SYGVKD. The CDR3 extends over 15 amino acids. V was trimmed by 11 bases and J by 0 bases, leaving 17 bases between them. CDR3 region: CASSPPGNSGNTIYF. The CDR3 region has the DNA TGTGCCTCATCCCCTCCAGGCAACTCTGGAAACACCATATATTTT.

This clonotype was observed many times. The CDR3 DNA sequence: TGTGCCAGCAGAACGCAGGGCCAGCCCCAGCATTTT. This gives the protein CASRTQGQPQHF. This rearrangement joins TRBV6-5 to TRBJ1-5; D possibly corresponds to TRBD1 (5 bases). In germline, CDR1 is MNHEY, CDR2 SVGAGI. The ends were cut back, 6 bases at V and 7 bases at J, with 10 bases in the middle. This CDR3 comprises 12 residues.

This clonotype appeared a few times. V usage is TRBV20-1 and J usage is TRBJ1-5; unclear D gene. CDR1 is DFQATT, CDR2 SNEGSKA, per germline (reference sequence). This CDR3 contains 14 residues. V shed 0 bases and J shed 7 bases, with 13 bases lying between them. CDR3 region: CSARDRMGWQPQHF. The CDR3 coding sequence is TGCAGTGCTAGAGATCGGATGGGTTGGCAGCCCCAGCATTTT.

The V and J genes are TRBV6-1 and TRBJ2-2, with 11 positions matching TRBD1. CDR1 and CDR2 from the germline V gene are MNHNS and SASEGT. The CDR3 covers 16 residues. Trimming removed 7 bases from V and 6 bases from J; junction bases left unmatched: 10. CDR3 in amino acids: CASTQGGTGGAGELFF. CDR3 nucleotides: TGTGCCAGCACCCAAGGGGGGACAGGGGGAGCCGGGGAGCTGTTTTTT.